This passage covers 24 T cell receptor beta chains from one sample sequenced in a study of shared clonotypes between healthy human individuals. In the naive CD8 group, cells lacked CD45RO and were positively selected for CCR7, so terminally differentiated effector memory CD45RA+ cells were left out. Using immunoSEQ multiplex PCR, the repertoire was profiled, and TCRdb retains in-frame clones only, with some absent. Found here are about 2.1 million clones, about 93% of them singletons; the top ten hold 1.5% to 2%. Material: naive CD8+ T cells from PBMCs. Receptor source: a man younger than 35 in good health. Some clones in this sample may be carry-over from other donors' samples.

This rearrangement joins TRBV21-1 to TRBJ1-4. TRBV21-1 is an annotated pseudogene. This CDR3 is 16 amino acids long. The CDR3 coding sequence is TGTGCCAGCAGCAAAGGGGAGGGACAGTCTAATGAAAAACTGTTTTTT. This encodes CASSKGEGQSNEKLFF.

CDR3 sequence: CASSPPPKINTEAFF. The DNA for the CDR3 is TGTGCCAGCAGCCCACCCCCAAAGATCAACACTGAAGCTTTCTTT. This rearrangement joins TRBV7-2 to TRBJ1-1, with unresolved D. Germline V gene lookup returns CDR1 SGHTA and CDR2 FQGNSA. The CDR3 consists of 15 residues. Between the trimmed V and J ends, which lost 5 bases and 2 bases, there was a span of 15 bases. The full variable domain, with the rest looked up from reference TRBV7-2 and TRBJ1-1, is GAGVSQSPSNKVTEKGKDVELRCDPISGHTALYWYRQSLGQGLEFLIYFQGNSAPDKSGLPSDRFSAERTGGSVSTLTIQRTQQEDSAVYLCASSPPPKINTEAFFGQGTRLTVV.

This clone was found once. The chain links TRBV9 to TRBJ1-5; D ambiguous. The CDR3 runs 15 residues. CDR1 is SGDLS and CDR2 is YYNGEE in the germline V gene. Trimming pared 2 bases from V and 3 bases from J, leaving 12 bases between. CDR3 in DNA: TGTGCCAGCAGCGTTTCCGACGCATTCAATCAGCCCCAGCATTTT. Its protein is CASSVSDAFNQPQHF.

This chain links TRBV4-1 with TRBJ1-2; no definite D call. The V gene's germline CDR1 is MGHRA and CDR2 YSYEKL. This CDR3 has 15 amino acids. Trimming took off 1 base at V and 6 bases at J, with 15 bases between the two ends. Here the CDR3 reads CASSQVEGGPHGYTF. CDR3 in DNA: TGCGCCAGCAGCCAAGTAGAGGGCGGGCCGCATGGCTACACCTTC.

This clone was picked up one time. The V and J genes are TRBV7-8 and TRBJ1-5; 9 nucleotides agree with TRBD1. The CDR3 has 19 residues. The ends lost 0 bases at V and 0 bases at J; junction bases unmatched: 9. Germline V gene data show CDR1 as SGHVS and CDR2 as FQNEAQ. CDR3 region: CASSLAPGQGANSNQPQHF. CDR3 sequence (DNA): TGTGCCAGCAGCTTAGCTCCGGGACAGGGCGCGAATAGCAATCAGCCCCAGCATTTT.

The chain combines TRBV6-5 with TRBJ1-2; 9 bases are shared with TRBD1. The V gene end was trimmed by 11 bases and the J gene end by 6 bases; junction bases not matched to a gene: 7. The CDR3 loop spans 12 amino acids. The germline V gene encodes CDR1 MNHEY and CDR2 SVGAGI. CDR3 region: CAVKTGGNGYTF. CDR3 nucleotides: TGTGCCGTAAAGACAGGGGGGAATGGCTACACCTTC.

This clone occurred a few times. The sample carries other DNA sequences with the same CDR3. The rearrangement uses TRBV7-6 and TRBJ1-5; 7 bases line up with TRBD1. CDR3 length equals 14 residues. The germline gives CDR1 SGHVS, CDR2 FNYEAQ. The V gene end was trimmed by 5 bases and the J gene end by 2 bases; junction bases not matched to a gene: 3. The chain's CDR3 is CASSLGQGNQPQHF. The CDR3 coding sequence is TGTGCCAGCAGCCTTGGACAGGGCAATCAGCCCCAGCATTTT.

The J gene is TRBJ1-5, the V gene TRBV19; D may be TRBD1 (5 bases). This CDR3 spans 15 amino acids. Germline V gene sequence: CDR1 LNHDA, CDR2 SQIVND (reference sequence). V shed 9 bases and J shed 2 bases, with 17 bases lying between them. The chain's CDR3 is CASSPGQGGNQPQHF. The CDR3 DNA sequence: TGTGCCAGCTCCCCAGGTCAGGGAGGCAATCAGCCCCAGCATTTT.

Concerning this clone: This sample also contains other DNA sequences that code for the same CDR3. This chain links TRBV28 with TRBJ1-1; weak D call: TRBD1 (6 bases). Per the germline V gene, CDR1 is MDHEN and CDR2 is SYDVKM. The CDR3 runs 14 residues. Trimming removed 2 bases from V and 3 bases from J, with 10 bases in between. The CDR3 DNA sequence: TGTGCCAGCAGTTTAGGGGGCAGGGACACTGAAGCTTTCTTT. Its translation: CASSLGGRDTEAFF.

V gene TRBV28 combines with J gene TRBJ1-4; 7 nucleotides match TRBD1. CDR1 and CDR2 (germline): MDHEN, SYDVKM. Trimming at V came to 6 bases and at J to 8 bases, leaving 12 bases not matched to a gene. CDR3 length: 15 amino acids. The CDR3 bases are TGTGCCAGCAGGCCCGACAGGGCGGGTCGGGAAAAACTGTTTTTT. Encoded protein: CASRPDRAGREKLFF. Using reference TRBV28 and TRBJ1-4 for the parts outside the CDR3, the full variable domain is DVKVTQSSRYLVKRTGEKVFLECVQDMDHENMFWYRQDPGLGLRLIYFSYDVKMKEKGDIPEGYSVSREKKERFSLILESASTNQTSMYLCASRPDRAGREKLFFGSGTQLSVL.

The chain is built from TRBV4-1 and TRBJ2-2; the match to TRBD2 covers 9 bases. Germline V CDR1 and CDR2: MGHRA, YSYEKL. V was pared by 6 bases and J by 9 bases, with 14 bases of the junction left unmatched. This CDR3 contains 16 residues. CDR3 nucleotide sequence: TGCGCCAGCAGACCGGAGGCGGGAGGGCCGAGTTGGGAGCTGTTTTTT. This translates into CASRPEAGGPSWELFF.

The genes are TRBV27 and TRBJ2-3; no clear D. Germline V gives CDR1 MNHEY, CDR2 SMNVEV (reference sequence). CDR3 length: 16 residues. With 1 base removed from V and 0 bases from J, the gap between germline ends came to 11 bases. CDR3 sequence (DNA): TGTGCCAGCAGTTTATATGGCGGCACTAGCACAGATACGCAGTATTTT. Translation: CASSLYGGTSTDTQYF.

The V gene is TRBV30, the J gene TRBJ1-3; the D is unclear. Germline lookup yields CDR1 GTSNPN and CDR2 SVGIG (reference sequence). This CDR3 spans 11 amino acids. Trimming took off 6 bases at V and 4 bases at J, with 7 bases between the two ends. The CDR3 coding sequence is TGTGCCTGCTCCAGGGGAAACACCATATATTTT. It codes for CACSRGNTIYF.

The genes are TRBV7-2 and TRBJ2-7, with 8 bases identical to TRBD1. CDR1 is SGHTA, CDR2 FQGNSA, per germline. V shed 5 bases and J 2 bases; nucleotides not matched to a gene: 2. The length of the CDR3 is 13 residues. The CDR3 loop reads CASSMGQAYEQYF. As DNA, the CDR3 is TGTGCCAGCAGCATGGGACAGGCCTACGAGCAGTACTTC.

J is TRBJ2-1 and V is TRBV9; 10 bases map to TRBD1. This CDR3 region has 16 residues. J lost 9 bases, V lost 0 bases, and 9 bases had no gene match. Germline V gene sequence: CDR1 SGDLS, CDR2 YYNGEE. Written as DNA, the CDR3 is TGTGCCAGCAGCGTAGGACAGGGGGCAGGAGGAACTGAGCAGTTCTTC. Encoded protein: CASSVGQGAGGTEQFF.

This chain uses TRBV4-1 with TRBJ2-1; 11 bases match TRBD2. CDR1 MGHRA and CDR2 YSYEKL come from the germline V gene. The CDR3 contains 16 residues. V gave up 4 bases and J gave up 4 bases; unmatched junction bases: 6. This CDR3 is CASSPRPSGRYNEQFF. CDR3 in DNA: TGCGCCAGCAGCCCGCGACCTAGCGGGAGGTACAATGAGCAGTTCTTC.

The genes are TRBV27 and TRBJ2-6; maybe TRBD1 (5 bases). The length of the CDR3 is 18 residues. Trimming removed 3 bases from V and 3 bases from J, with 18 bases in between. The germline gives CDR1 MNHEY, CDR2 SMNVEV (reference sequence). The CDR3 DNA is TGTGCCAGCAGTTTTGGGGCGCAGGGTTTTTATGGGGCCAACGTCCTGACTTTC. It codes for CASSFGAQGFYGANVLTF.

A note on this clone: One end of the junction varies from germline; a read error may be responsible. The J gene is TRBJ2-3, the V gene TRBV7-9; TRBD1 agrees at 8 bases. CDR3 length: 12 residues. Germline V gene lookup returns CDR1 SEHNR and CDR2 FQNEAQ (reference sequence). Here the CDR3 reads CASSLATGEAPF. The CDR3 nucleotides read TGTGCCAGCAGCTTAGCGACAGGGGAAGCCCCTTTT.

This chain joins TRBV15 and TRBJ2-3; D tentatively reads TRBD1 or TRBD2 (5 bases each). Between the trimmed V and J ends, which lost 0 bases and 1 base, there was a span of 20 bases. This CDR3 is 19 amino acids long. Germline lookup yields CDR1 LNHNV and CDR2 YYDKDF (reference sequence). The CDR3 nucleotides are TGTGCCACCAGCAGAGATTGGGTGGGACGCCTCGACGGCACAGATACGCAGTATTTT. It encodes CATSRDWVGRLDGTDTQYF.

The chain recombines TRBV29-1 with TRBJ2-1; 11 bases fit TRBD2. This CDR3 comprises 14 residues. CDR1 is SQVTM and CDR2 is ANQGSEA in the germline V gene. With V trimmed by 6 bases and J by 6 bases, 7 bases remained unmatched. The CDR3 sequence: CSVPGLAVLNEQFF. CDR3 nucleotide sequence: TGCAGCGTCCCGGGACTAGCGGTACTCAATGAGCAGTTCTTC.

The chain links TRBV11-1 to TRBJ2-1; 7 nucleotides line up with TRBD1. The CDR3 totals 12 residues. In germline, CDR1 is SGHAT, CDR2 FQDESV (reference sequence). J lost 13 bases, V lost 5 bases, and 8 bases had no gene match. The CDR3 here is CASSLLQGTQFF. The CDR3 DNA is TGTGCCAGCAGCCTCCTACAGGGGACACAGTTCTTC.

CDR3 in DNA: TGTGCCAGCAGTTTTCTAGGAAAGTACGAGCAGTACTTC. Protein product: CASSFLGKYEQYF. The gene calls are TRBV27 and TRBJ2-7, with D unresolved. The CDR3 extends over 13 amino acids. Per the germline V gene, CDR1 is MNHEY and CDR2 is SMNVEV (reference sequence). The V gene lost 3 bases and the J gene lost 4 bases, with 10 bases spanning the gap.

This clone has only one observation. The V and J genes are TRBV19 and TRBJ2-1; 12 bases agree with TRBD1. The V and J ends lost 3 bases and 7 bases, in that order; junction bases with no gene match: 4. Germline CDR1 is LNHDA and CDR2 is SQIVND (reference sequence). The CDR3 extends over 15 amino acids. This chain's CDR3 is CASSMGQGARNEQFF. DNA of the CDR3: TGTGCCAGTAGTATGGGACAGGGGGCGCGAAATGAGCAGTTCTTC.

This rearrangement joins TRBV28 to TRBJ2-3, with TRBD1 matching 9 bases. V lost 4 bases and J lost 4; bases outside the gene matches: 3. Germline CDR1 is MDHEN and CDR2 is SYDVKM. The CDR3 contains 14 residues. The CDR3 sequence: CASSSRQGADTQYF. Written as DNA, the CDR3 is TGTGCCAGCAGTTCGAGACAGGGGGCAGATACGCAGTATTTT.